Shown below are 24 T cell receptor delta chains from a single sample sequenced in a study of gamma delta lymphoproliferative disorders and STAT genes. The receptor sequences were amplified from genomic DNA of peripheral blood mononuclear cells. TCRdb reprocessed the multiplex PCR reads using CATT. The sample contains some 1,000 delta-chain clones, approximately 2.1% of which appear only once. Sequencing was performed on blood. These TCRs come from a human donor in good health.

This clone was counted between two and nine times. TCRdb attributes to this sequence the protein of a much larger clone, which differs from the DNA translation at residue 14; a read error is likely, and the protein displayed is translated from the DNA. The chain joins TRDV2 to TRDJ1; TRDD2 matches 7 bases. The CDR3 totals 18 residues. The germline V gene has CDR1 GEAIGNYY and CDR2 EKD. Trimming cost V 0 bases and J 10 bases; bases outside gene matches: 22. This CDR3 is CACDTVSYGASTPKGLIF. CDR3 sequence (DNA): TGTGCCTGTGACACCGTTTCCTACGGTGCATCAACCCCCAAGGGACTCATCTTT.

This clone occurred a few times. TCRdb's entry gives the protein of a much larger clone, which mismatches this DNA's translation at residue 18, likely from a read error; the protein reported here is translated from the DNA. The chain has TRDV1 and TRDJ1; D possibly corresponds to TRDD3 (6 bases). This CDR3 region has 20 residues. Per germline, CDR1 TSWWSYY and CDR2 QGS. CDR3 nucleotide sequence: TGTGCTCTTGGGGAACTTTGGGCTGGGGCATGGAATACCCCCACCGATAAACCCATCTTT. Encoded protein: CALGELWAGAWNTPTDKPIF.

This clone was recorded many times. It differs at one base from a far larger clone, so likely a read error. The sample contains more than one DNA sequence encoding this CDR3. CDR3 region: CACDTVIPSTGGGTDKLIF. CDR3 nucleotides: TGTGCCTGTGACACGGTTATCCCGTCTACTGGGGGAGGCACCGATAAACTCATCTTT. The chain carries TRDV2 and TRDJ1; 9 bases align to TRDD3. Trimming removed 1 base from V and 1 base from J; junction bases left unmatched: 15. This CDR3 is built from 19 residues. Germline CDR1 GEAIGNYY, CDR2 EKD.

Worth noting for this clone: The amino acid sequence in TCRdb belongs to a much larger clone and departs from this DNA's translation at residue 21, likely a sequencing read error; the sequence shown is translated from the DNA. V gene TRDV1 combines with J gene TRDJ1; 11 bases fit TRDD3. Trimming took 0 bases from V and 0 from J; bases not matched to a gene: 36. CDR1 and CDR2 from the germline V gene are TSWWSYY and QGS. This CDR3 has 28 amino acids. The CDR3 here is CALGELEGPNSWPTITWGIRLNTDKLIF. DNA of the CDR3: TGTGCTCTTGGGGAACTAGAGGGACCCAATTCATGGCCTACAATAACTTGGGGGATACGCCTTAACACCGATAAACTCATCTTT.

As to this clone: One base separates it from a far larger clone, so it is likely a read error. The same CDR3 arises from other DNA sequences in this sample as well. The chain employs TRDV2 and TRDJ1; 9 bases align to TRDD3. Per germline, CDR1 GEAIGNYY and CDR2 EKD. The CDR3 loop spans 19 amino acids. The CDR3 protein is CACDTVIPSTGGGTDKLIF. As DNA, the CDR3 is TGTGCCTGTGACACGGTTATTCCGTCTACTGGGGGAGGCACCGATAAACTGATCTTT.

In regard to this clone: One base separates it from a far larger clone, so it is likely a read error. No DNA is shown, since the ends of the CDR3 on it are uncertain; the CDR3 is the one TCRdb lists. V gene TRDV1 combines with J gene TRDJ1; TRDD3 is the table's D call and was not checked against the DNA. The CDR3 length equals 26 residues, ends included. Germline CDR1 is TSWWSYY and CDR2 is QGS. The CDR3 loop reads CALGELNLFLLWGPGSGNGYTDKPIF.

To note about this clone: TCRdb records a much larger clone's protein for this DNA, with a difference at residue 6 that likely arises from a read error; the protein given is the translation of the DNA. The J gene is TRDJ1, the V gene TRDV2, with TRDD3 identical over 10 bases. The germline V gene has CDR1 GEAIGNYY and CDR2 EKD. The CDR3 totals 20 residues. The V and J ends lost 3 bases and 0 bases, in that order; junction bases with no gene match: 18. Here the CDR3 reads CACDLARGDTNGGDTDKLIF. In DNA, the CDR3 is TGTGCCTGTGACCTAGCACGGGGGGATACGAATGGGGGAGACACCGATAAACTCATCTTT.

In this sample, this clone turned up a few times. For this DNA, TCRdb reports the protein of a much larger clone, which diverges at residue 16, most likely from a read error; the protein presented here is translated directly from the DNA. The rearrangement joins TRDV2 to TRDJ1; 13 bases are shared with TRDD3. The CDR3 contains 18 residues. Germline assignment: CDR1 GEAIGNYY and CDR2 EKD. The CDR3 loop is CACDTVLGDTRLTDKIIF. The CDR3 bases are TGTGCCTGTGACACCGTACTGGGGGATACGCGCCTGACCGATAAAATCATCTTT.

A note on this clone: Given a far larger clone just one base away, this is likely a sequencing read error. The same CDR3 also results from other DNA sequences found in this sample. The J gene is TRDJ1, the V gene TRDV2; 7 positions agree with TRDD3. From germline, CDR1 is GEAIGNYY and CDR2 EKD. The CDR3 is 19 residues long. The V segment lost 0 bases and the J segment 0 bases; nucleotides outside the gene matches: 15. CDR3 sequence reads: CACDTVRVGGLFDTDKLIF. The CDR3 bases are TGTGCCTGTGACACCGTCCGTGTTGGGGGACTTTTTGACACCGATAAACTCATCTTT.

Only a few counts were recorded for this clone. A read error likely explains this, since a far larger clone differs by one base. The sample carries other DNA sequences with the same CDR3. No V gene was called here, but the J gene is TRDJ1; TRDD2, as called in the table, went unchecked against the DNA. The CDR3 extends over 18 amino acids. The CDR3: CASLCLPTALGNGGQLIF. CDR3 nucleotide sequence: TGTGCCTCATTGTGCCTTCCTACAGCGCTGGGAAACGGTGGTCAACTCATCTTT.

This clone is categorized as hyperexpanded. Other nucleotide sequences in the sample specify the same CDR3. This chain joins TRDV2 and TRDJ1, with D tentatively TRDD3 (6 bases). The CDR3 length is 17 residues. Germline V CDR1 and CDR2: GEAIGNYY, EKD. V gave up 0 bases and J gave up 0 bases, with 16 bases separating them. The CDR3 nucleotides read TGTGCCTGTGACACCGTTCGGGGATTAGGGGACACCGATAAACTCATCTTT. This codes for CACDTVRGLGDTDKLIF.

About this clone itself: Since a far larger clone is one base different, this is likely a read error. Other DNA variants within this sample encode the same CDR3. The chain has TRDV2 and TRDJ1; TRDD3 agrees at 10 bases. Germline trimming cut 3 bases from V and 0 bases from J; bases unmatched to any gene: 18. The CDR3 runs to 20 residues. In germline, CDR1 is GEAIGNYY, CDR2 EKD. This CDR3 reads CACDLVRGDTNGGDTDKLIF. CDR3 DNA: TGTGCCTGTGACTTAGTACGGGGGGATACGAATGGGGGAGACACCGATAAACTCATCTTT.

This clone was counted between two and nine times. A far larger clone is one base from this, pointing to a likely read error. The sample carries other DNA sequences with the same CDR3. The V gene is TRDV2, the J gene TRDJ1; 9 positions match TRDD3. CDR1 and CDR2 from the germline V gene are GEAIGNYY and EKD. The CDR3 is 17 residues long. CDR3 residues: CACDGIVLGEYTDKLIF. CDR3 in DNA: TGTGCCTGTGACGGGATAGTACTGGGGGAATACACCGATAAACTTATCTTT.

A note on this clone: TCRdb records a much larger clone's protein for this DNA, with a difference at residue 10 that likely arises from a read error; the protein given is the translation of the DNA. This rearrangement joins TRDV2 to TRDJ1; 7 nucleotides agree with TRDD3. Trimming removed 3 bases from V and 0 bases from J; junction bases left unmatched: 12. The CDR3 has 17 amino acids. The germline gives CDR1 GEAIGNYY, CDR2 EKD. The CDR3, as DNA: TGTGCCTGTGACGGGATAGTACTGGGGAAATACACCGATAAACTCATCTTT. Amino acids: CACDGIVLGKYTDKLIF.

Comments on this clone: A far larger clone differs by one base, so this is likely a read error. Other DNA sequences of this sample code for an identical CDR3. V usage is TRDV1 and J usage is TRDJ1; TRDD3 aligns across 7 bases. Looked up from germline, CDR1 is TSWWSYY and CDR2 is QGS. The CDR3 extends over 26 amino acids. The CDR3 reads CALGELYRGLRTGDRILTRTGSKLIF. In nucleotides, the CDR3 is TGTGCTCTCGGGGAACTATATCGCGGGCTTCGTACTGGGGATCGTATTCTCACCCGTACGGGGTCTAAACTCATCTTT.

This clone is labeled medium-sized. This is likely an artifact of a read error, given a far larger clone one base away. The rearrangement uses TRDV1 and TRDJ1, with TRDD3 identical over 11 bases. After removal of 3 bases from V and 7 bases from J, the junction contained 22 bases not matched to a gene. The germline CDR1 and CDR2 sequences are TSWWSYY and QGS. The CDR3 covers 20 residues. The CDR3 spells CALGDPSGETYWGIERKLIF. The CDR3 DNA sequence: TGTGCTCTTGGGGACCCTTCTGGGGAGACCTACTGGGGGATAGAGCGTAAACTCATCTTT.

In regard to this clone: The protein held in TCRdb is that of a much larger clone and does not match this DNA's translation at residue 13, likely because of a read error; the protein shown is translated from the DNA. This sequence joins TRDV2 and TRDJ1, with 9 positions matching TRDD3. The junction had 15 bases not matched to a gene; V was cut back by 1 base and J by 1 base. The germline CDR1 and CDR2 sequences are GEAIGNYY and EKD. The length of the CDR3 is 19 residues. The DNA of the CDR3 is TGTGCCTGTGACACGGTTATTCCGTCTACTGGGGGACGCACCGATAAACTCATCTTT. Its translation: CACDTVIPSTGGRTDKLIF.

The chain uses TRDV2 and TRDJ1; 8 nucleotides line up with TRDD3. Germline V CDR1 and CDR2: GEAIGNYY, EKD. V was pared by 5 bases and J by 0 bases, with 19 bases of the junction left unmatched. The CDR3 sequence is 19 residues long. This chain's CDR3 is CACGTVIPSTGGYTDKLIF. The CDR3 nucleotides are TGTGCCTGTGGCACGGTTATTCCGTCTACTGGGGGGTACACCGATAAACTCATCTTT.

On this clone: The TCRdb protein comes from a much larger clone and disagrees with this DNA's translation at residue 10, likely due to a read error; the protein given here is derived from the DNA. This sequence joins TRDV2 and TRDJ1; 8 bases match TRDD3. Germline V gene sequence: CDR1 GEAIGNYY, CDR2 EKD. The CDR3 consists of 18 residues. V lost 0 bases and J lost 1; bases outside the gene matches: 12. This CDR3 reads CACDTVRGISASTDKLIF. The CDR3 nucleotides are TGTGCCTGTGACACCGTACGGGGGATATCCGCCAGCACCGATAAACTCATCTTT.

This clone was found a few times. Since a far larger clone is one base different, this is likely a read error. Other nucleotide sequences from this sample produce the same CDR3. The CDR3 DNA reads TGTGCCTGTGACCTAGTACGGGGGGATACGAATGGGGGAGACACCGACAAACTCATCTTT. Protein: CACDLVRGDTNGGDTDKLIF. The gene calls are TRDV2 and TRDJ1; 10 bases align to TRDD3. CDR3 length: 20 residues. Germline V gives CDR1 GEAIGNYY, CDR2 EKD.

This clone was picked up a small number of times. A far larger clone is just one base off, so this is likely a read error. At the DNA level, this CDR3 is encoded by other sequences in the same sample as well. The genes are TRDV1 and TRDJ1; 11 bases fit TRDD3. The CDR3 length is 19 residues. Unmatched junction bases numbered 17, after V lost 5 bases and J lost 3 bases. Germline V lookup: CDR1 TSWWSYY, CDR2 QGS. CDR3 sequence reads: CALGSRPSLLGDKADKLIF. The CDR3 nucleotides read TGTGCTCTTGGGAGTCGGCCTTCTCTACTGGGGGATAAAGCCGATAAACTCATCTTT.

With respect to this clone: This likely came from a read error, as a far larger clone is one base away. Additional DNA sequences in this sample encode the identical CDR3. The chain has TRDV1 and TRDJ1; 9 bases match TRDD3. Germline CDR1 is TSWWSYY and CDR2 is QGS. The CDR3 spans 24 residues. Trimming cost V 4 bases and J 5 bases; bases outside gene matches: 35. CDR3: CALGALRPSSQRYWGRVGRDKLIF. The CDR3 DNA sequence: TGTGCTCTTGGGGCCCTCAGGCCTTCTTCTCAACGATACTGGGGGAGAGTTGGACGAGATAAACTCATCTTT.

Note on this clone: The protein that TCRdb holds for this DNA derives from a much larger clone and differs from the translated DNA at residue 12, which likely indicates a read error; the protein shown here is translated from the DNA. The chain is built from TRDV2 and TRDJ1, with 13 bases that match TRDD3. The V gene's germline CDR1 is GEAIGNYY and CDR2 EKD. V was clipped by 0 bases and J by 2 bases; unmatched bases: 8. The CDR3 spans 18 residues. CDR3 sequence: CACDTVLGDTRRTDKLIF. The CDR3 DNA reads TGTGCCTGTGACACCGTACTGGGGGATACGCGCCGGACCGATAAACTCATCTTT.

This clone was counted between two and nine times. A far larger clone is only one base removed, so a read error is likely. The same CDR3 also results from other DNA sequences found in this sample. The V call is TRDV2, the J call TRDJ1; 7 bases fit TRDD3. Germline CDR1 is GEAIGNYY and CDR2 is EKD. The CDR3 contains 19 residues. CDR3 protein: CACDTVRVGGLFDTDKLIF. CDR3 coding DNA: TGTGCCTGCGACACCGTCCGAGTTGGGGGACTTTTTGACACCGATAAACTCATCTTT.